One sample yielded the 9 T cell receptor beta chains listed below, sequenced in a study of glioma-infiltrating T cells after dendritic cell vaccination. Sequenced by immunoSEQ multiplex PCR; TCRdb stores in-frame clones only, minus some. The repertoire holds more than 95,000 clones, with roughly 80% as singletons. This specimen was blood, taken before dendritic cell vaccination. These receptors all come from a human donor with glioblastoma.

The chain employs TRBV12-5 and TRBJ1-1, with D possibly TRBD1 on 6 matching bases. V was pared by 3 bases and J by 4 bases, with 27 bases between. The CDR3 runs 19 residues. Per germline, CDR1 LGHNT and CDR2 FRNRAP. In DNA, the CDR3 is TGTGCTAGTGGTTTCCGACGCAGGGGTGGGGTAGGTCTCCGCACTGAAGCTTTCTTT. Translation gives CASGFRRRGGVGLRTEAFF.

This chain joins TRBV19 and TRBJ1-2; 8 bases map to TRBD1. This CDR3 is built from 15 residues. Germline loops: CDR1 LNHDA, CDR2 SQIVND (reference sequence). The V gene end was trimmed by 7 bases and the J gene end by 2 bases; junction bases not matched to a gene: 9. DNA of the CDR3: TGTGCCAGTACCTACCGGGACAGGACCAACTATGGCTACACCTTC. This gives the protein CASTYRDRTNYGYTF.

The chain carries TRBV7-3 and TRBJ2-3; 8 nucleotides match TRBD1. The J segment lost 3 bases and the V segment lost 6 bases, leaving 11 bases of the junction unmatched. The CDR3 extends over 16 amino acids. CDR1 and CDR2 (germline): SGHTA, FQGTGA. In DNA, the CDR3 is TGTGCCAGCAGTTCGACAGGGGAGTGGGGGACAGATACGCAGTATTTT. It encodes CASSSTGEWGTDTQYF.

In DNA, the CDR3 is TGTGCCAGCAGCCTAACCGGGACAGGGGAGGCTAATGAAAAACTGTTTTTT. Protein product: CASSLTGTGEANEKLFF. The chain couples TRBV4-2 to TRBJ1-4; the match to TRBD1 covers 10 bases. The CDR3 covers 17 residues. Germline loops: CDR1 LGHNA, CDR2 YNFKEQ. V shed 4 bases, J shed 3 bases, and the junction held 8 bases outside the gene matches.

V and J are TRBV13 and TRBJ2-7; D remains unclear. Trimming shortened V by 2 bases and J by 4 bases, and 9 bases separated the two germline ends. Looked up from germline, CDR1 is PRHDT and CDR2 is FYEKMQ (reference sequence). CDR3 length: 13 amino acids. In DNA, the CDR3 is TGTGCCAGCAGCTTAAATCTTCTTTACGAGCAGTACTTC. This gives the protein CASSLNLLYEQYF.

The gene calls are TRBV5-1 and TRBJ2-3, with D possibly TRBD1 on 5 matching bases. Germline values: CDR1 SGHRS, CDR2 YFSETQ. The CDR3 spans 15 residues. V was shortened by 2 bases and J by 2 bases, with 12 bases between the two germline ends. In DNA, the CDR3 is TGCGCCAGCAGCTTATCTCAGGGTTTCACAGATACGCAGTATTTT. It codes for CASSLSQGFTDTQYF.

The chain carries TRBV11-3 and TRBJ2-3; 10 nucleotides agree with TRBD2. V was pared by 1 base and J by 0 bases, with 7 bases of the junction left unmatched. Germline lookup yields CDR1 SGHNT and CDR2 YENEEA. This CDR3 has 18 residues. CDR3 sequence reads: CASSLGSSGGQSTDTQYF. The CDR3 DNA reads as TGTGCCAGCAGCTTAGGATCTAGCGGGGGACAAAGCACAGATACGCAGTATTTT.

The V and J genes are TRBV4-1 and TRBJ2-7, with TRBD2 matching over 8 bases. There are 16 residues in the CDR3. Germline V CDR1 and CDR2: MGHRA, YSYEKL. Germline trimming cut 3 bases from V and 5 bases from J; bases unmatched to any gene: 12. CDR3 sequence (DNA): TGCGCCAGCAGCCAGATGAGCGGGGGTGCAGTAAACGAGCAGTACTTC. Its protein product is CASSQMSGGAVNEQYF.

This rearrangement joins TRBV9 to TRBJ2-5; 7 nucleotides agree with TRBD2. V lost 2 bases to trimming and J lost 5 bases; unmatched junction nucleotides: 3. This CDR3 comprises 13 residues. CDR1 and CDR2 (germline): SGDLS, YYNGEE. This chain's CDR3 is CASSVGGDETQYF. Here the CDR3 DNA reads TGTGCCAGCAGCGTTGGGGGGGATGAGACCCAGTACTTC.